This T cell receptor (beta chain) came from a study of cytomegalovirus exposure and HLA in healthy donors. The germline V and J ends were trimmed by 2 bases and 4 bases, with 9 bases remaining between them. The CDR3 contains 13 residues. From germline, CDR1 is SGHTA and CDR2 FQGNSA. With 60 Vbeta and 13 Jbeta primers, the PCR was carried out. Sequencing was performed with immunoSEQ multiplex PCR; in TCRdb, only in-frame clones are kept and a portion is missing. The sample consists of approximately 160,000 clones, 65% to 85% of them appearing once. V usage is TRBV7-2 and J usage is TRBJ2-7, with D tentatively TRBD1 (5 bases). The source is a woman between 40 and 50 years old in good health and CMV-seropositive. The sample comprised PBMCs. The CDR3, as DNA: TGTGCCAGCAGCTTACCAGGGCGATACGAGCAGTACTTC. It specifies CASSLPGRYEQYF. Using reference TRBV7-2 and TRBJ2-7 for the parts outside the CDR3, the full variable domain is GAGVSQSPSNKVTEKGKDVELRCDPISGHTALYWYRQSLGQGLEFLIYFQGNSAPDKSGLPSDRFSAERTGGSVSTLTIQRTQQEDSAVYLCASSLPGRYEQYFGPGTRLTVT.